The 16 T cell receptor beta chains reported below all come from one sample, sequenced in a study of blood T cell repertoires in COVID-19. Generated by immunoSEQ multiplex PCR, the TCRdb table keeps only in-frame clones and is missing some. The sample comprises 240,000 or so clones, 80% to 90% of which are singletons, and roughly 8% rests with the top ten. Sequenced material: peripheral blood. Source of these receptors: a woman of 80 years or more with COVID-19, enrolled during active disease.

There are a few counts of this clone. J is TRBJ2-7 and V is TRBV5-1; 9 nucleotides agree with TRBD1. The length of the CDR3 is 14 residues. The V gene end was trimmed by 4 bases and the J gene end by 6 bases; junction bases not matched to a gene: 8. Germline CDR1 SGHRS, CDR2 YFSETQ. The CDR3 sequence is CASSIQQGAGEQYF. CDR3 coding DNA: TGCGCCAGCAGCATACAACAGGGGGCGGGCGAGCAGTACTTC.

This clone showed up just once. CDR3 in amino acids: CASKQGNTEAFF. The CDR3 nucleotides are TGTGCCAGCAAGCAGGGGAACACTGAAGCTTTCTTT. The chain has TRBV3-1 (or the pseudogene TRBV3-2) and TRBJ1-1; D possibly corresponds to TRBD1 (5 bases). The CDR3 spans 12 residues. Germline values: CDR1 LGHDT, CDR2 YNNKEL (reference sequence). With 7 bases removed from V and 1 base from J, the gap between germline ends came to 7 bases.

The rearrangement joins TRBV12-3 or TRBV12-4 to TRBJ1-2; D is ambiguous. Trimming took 7 bases from V and 0 from J, leaving 6 bases between them. The CDR3 is 12 amino acids. CDR3 residues: CASTSANYGYTF. The CDR3 DNA is TGTGCCAGCACCTCAGCTAACTATGGCTACACCTTC.

The chain has TRBV7-3 and TRBJ2-7; TRBD1 is a possible D gene (6 bases). Trimming took 8 bases from V and 4 from J, leaving 15 bases between them. The CDR3 length is 13 residues. From germline, CDR1 is SGHTA and CDR2 FQGTGA. This CDR3 is CASGRGGGYEQYF. The CDR3 DNA follows: TGTGCCAGCGGCAGGGGTGGGGGTTACGAGCAGTACTTC. Using reference TRBV7-3 and TRBJ2-7 for the parts outside the CDR3, the full variable domain is GAGVSQTPSNKVTEKGKYVELRCDPISGHTALYWYRQSLGQGPEFLIYFQGTGAADDSGLPNDRFFAVRPEGSVSTLKIQRTERGDSAVYLCASGRGGGYEQYFGPGTRLTVT.

This sequence joins TRBV28 and TRBJ1-2; D may be TRBD1 (5 bases). Trimming cost V 2 bases and J 3 bases, with 13 bases left between them. This CDR3 is built from 15 residues. Looked up from germline, CDR1 is MDHEN and CDR2 is SYDVKM. The CDR3 coding sequence is TGTGCCAGCAGTTTAGTAAAGATAGGGGACTATGGCTACACCTTC. This sequence encodes CASSLVKIGDYGYTF.

This chain's CDR3 is CASSLGQGTNTEAFF. DNA of the CDR3: TGTGCCAGCAGCTTAGGACAGGGGACAAACACTGAAGCTTTCTTT. J is TRBJ1-1 and V is TRBV11-3, with 8 bases that match TRBD1. The CDR3 has 15 residues. The ends lost 1 base at V and 2 bases at J; junction bases unmatched: 3. The germline V gene encodes CDR1 SGHNT and CDR2 YENEEA.

The chain recombines TRBV19 with TRBJ2-1, with a weak D call TRBD2 (6 bases). V dropped 8 bases and J dropped 4 bases, with 15 bases sitting between them. CDR1 LNHDA and CDR2 SQIVND come from the germline V gene (reference sequence). CDR3 size: 14 residues. CDR3 bases: TGTGCCAGTCGAAGTGGGGACTGGTACAATGAGCAGTTCTTC. Its translation is CASRSGDWYNEQFF.

The chain couples TRBV3-1 (or the pseudogene TRBV3-2) to TRBJ1-2, with 7 bases fitting TRBD1. Germline CDR1 is LGHDT and CDR2 is YNNKEL (reference sequence). This CDR3 is built from 17 residues. V lost 2 bases, J lost 2 bases, and 11 bases stayed unmatched. As DNA, the CDR3 is TGTGCCAGCAGCCAACATTCCGGACAGGCCCTGAACTATGGCTACACCTTC. Its translation: CASSQHSGQALNYGYTF.

The chain joins TRBV28 to TRBJ2-5; tentatively, D is TRBD1 (5 bases). The germline V and J ends were trimmed by 4 bases and 1 base, with 13 bases remaining between them. The germline CDR1 and CDR2 sequences are MDHEN and SYDVKM. This CDR3 is built from 15 residues. In DNA form, the CDR3 reads TGTGCCAGCAGTTCCACACAGGTGTCCCAAGAGACCCAGTACTTC. Translating it yields CASSSTQVSQETQYF.

V and J are TRBV7-8 and TRBJ1-3, with TRBD1 as a possible D gene (5 bases). Germline lookup yields CDR1 SGHVS and CDR2 FQNEAQ. CDR3 length: 16 residues. V was shortened by 7 bases and J by 2 bases, with 18 bases between the two germline ends. The CDR3 region has the DNA TGTGCCAGCACCCTTTCTTCTCGACAGACTGGAAACACCATATATTTT. This gives the protein CASTLSSRQTGNTIYF.

V gene TRBV18 combines with J gene TRBJ1-5; 7 positions agree with TRBD1. The V gene's germline CDR1 is KGHSH and CDR2 LQKENI. This CDR3 spans 14 amino acids. V trimming: 3 bases; J trimming: 3 bases; junction bases outside the gene matches: 2. CDR3 coding DNA: TGTGCCAGCTCACCGACAGGGAACAATCAGCCCCAGCATTTT. Translating it yields CASSPTGNNQPQHF. The whole variable domain, filled in from reference TRBV18 and TRBJ1-5, reads NAGVMQNPRHLVRRRGQEARLRCSPMKGHSHVYWYRQLPEEGLKFMVYLQKENIIDESGMPKERFSAEFPKEGPSILRIQQVVRGDSAAYFCASSPTGNNQPQHFGDGTRLSIL.

A note on this clone: The sample carries other DNA sequences with the same CDR3. The chain uses TRBV2 and TRBJ2-7; 10 bases align to TRBD1. The CDR3 covers 14 residues. V was pared by 6 bases and J by 1 base, with 3 bases of the junction left unmatched. The germline V gene has CDR1 SNHLY and CDR2 FYNNEI. CDR3 in amino acids: CASRPGQGSYEQYF. CDR3 DNA: TGTGCCAGCAGGCCGGGACAGGGGTCCTACGAGCAGTACTTC.

This chain connects TRBV19 to TRBJ2-3; 10 bases are a match to TRBD2. The CDR3 contains 14 residues. CDR1 is LNHDA, CDR2 SQIVND, per germline (reference sequence). V lost 6 bases and J lost 6; bases outside the gene matches: 6. The CDR3 region is CASRKRGGPDTQYF. In DNA, the CDR3 is TGTGCCAGTAGAAAGCGGGGGGGCCCGGATACGCAGTATTTT.

The chain has TRBV27 and TRBJ1-6, with 10 bases fitting TRBD1. The CDR3 is 19 residues long. V lost 2 bases and J lost 0; bases outside the gene matches: 7. Germline CDR1 is MNHEY and CDR2 is SMNVEV (reference sequence). CDR3 sequence reads: CASSLRRGQGSSYNSPLHF. Written as DNA, the CDR3 is TGTGCCAGCAGTTTAAGGAGGGGACAGGGGAGCTCCTATAATTCACCCCTCCACTTT.

The chain combines TRBV5-1 with TRBJ1-4; D unclear. This CDR3 is built from 15 residues. Trimming stripped 0 bases from V and 10 bases from J, with 16 bases between. Germline lookup yields CDR1 SGHRS and CDR2 YFSETQ. The CDR3 coding sequence is TGCGCCAGCAGCTTGGGAAGGAGCGGGCCGGGAAAACTGTTTTTT. Translating it yields CASSLGRSGPGKLFF.

The V call is TRBV4-3, the J call TRBJ1-6, with unresolved D. The CDR3 has 15 amino acids. The V gene lost 3 bases and the J gene lost 4 bases, with 10 bases spanning the gap. Germline V gene sequence: CDR1 LGHNA, CDR2 YSLEER. DNA for the CDR3: TGCGCCAGCAGCCAGTCACCAGGATATAATTCACCCCTCCACTTT. It is translated as CASSQSPGYNSPLHF.